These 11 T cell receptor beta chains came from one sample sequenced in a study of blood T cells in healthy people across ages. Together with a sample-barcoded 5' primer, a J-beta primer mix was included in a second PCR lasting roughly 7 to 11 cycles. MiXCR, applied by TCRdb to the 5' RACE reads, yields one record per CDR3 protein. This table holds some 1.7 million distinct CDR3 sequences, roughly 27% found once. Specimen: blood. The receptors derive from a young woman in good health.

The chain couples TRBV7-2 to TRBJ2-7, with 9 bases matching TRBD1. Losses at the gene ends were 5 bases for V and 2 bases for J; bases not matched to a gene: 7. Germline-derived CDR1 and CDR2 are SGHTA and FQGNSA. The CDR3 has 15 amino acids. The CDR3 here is CASSVGQGSTYEQYF. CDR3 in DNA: TGTGCCAGCAGCGTGGGACAGGGCTCAACCTACGAGCAGTACTTC.

CDR3: CSAGSDSYNEQFF. The CDR3 DNA sequence: TGCAGCGCTGGAAGTGATTCCTACAATGAGCAGTTCTTC. The chain uses TRBV29-1 and TRBJ2-1; D not certain. V gave up 7 bases and J gave up 1 base, with 11 bases separating them. The CDR3 spans 13 residues. The germline V gene has CDR1 SQVTM and CDR2 ANQGSEA.

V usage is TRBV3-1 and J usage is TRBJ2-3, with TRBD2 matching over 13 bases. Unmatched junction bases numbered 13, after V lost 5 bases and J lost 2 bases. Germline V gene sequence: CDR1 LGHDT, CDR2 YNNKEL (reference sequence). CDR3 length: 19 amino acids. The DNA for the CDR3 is TGTGCCAGCAGCACGTCGACGAGGACTAGCGGGAGAAACACAGATACGCAGTATTTT. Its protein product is CASSTSTRTSGRNTDTQYF.

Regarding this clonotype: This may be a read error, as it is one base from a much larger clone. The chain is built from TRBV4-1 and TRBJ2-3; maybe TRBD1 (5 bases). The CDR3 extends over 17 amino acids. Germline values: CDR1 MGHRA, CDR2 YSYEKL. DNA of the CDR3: TGCGCCAGCAGCCAAGAGGACGGACGGCTCATGACAGTTACGCAGTATTTT. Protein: CASSQEDGRLMTVTQYF.

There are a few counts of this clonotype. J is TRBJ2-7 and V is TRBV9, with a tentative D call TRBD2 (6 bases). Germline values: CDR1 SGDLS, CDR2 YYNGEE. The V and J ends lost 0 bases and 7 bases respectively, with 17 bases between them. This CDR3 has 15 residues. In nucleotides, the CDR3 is TGTGCCAGCAGCGTAGCAGGACTGGAGGGCGGAGAGCAGTACTTC. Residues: CASSVAGLEGGEQYF.

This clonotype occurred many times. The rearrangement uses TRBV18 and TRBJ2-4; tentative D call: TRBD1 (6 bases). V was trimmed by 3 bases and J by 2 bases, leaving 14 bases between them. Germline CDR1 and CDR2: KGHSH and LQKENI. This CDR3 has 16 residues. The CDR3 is CASSPGQTATKNIQYF. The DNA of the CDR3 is TGTGCCAGCTCACCCGGACAGACTGCTACCAAAAACATTCAGTACTTC. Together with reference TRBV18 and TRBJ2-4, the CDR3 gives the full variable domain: NAGVMQNPRHLVRRRGQEARLRCSPMKGHSHVYWYRQLPEEGLKFMVYLQKENIIDESGMPKERFSAEFPKEGPSILRIQQVVRGDSAAYFCASSPGQTATKNIQYFGAGTRLSVL.

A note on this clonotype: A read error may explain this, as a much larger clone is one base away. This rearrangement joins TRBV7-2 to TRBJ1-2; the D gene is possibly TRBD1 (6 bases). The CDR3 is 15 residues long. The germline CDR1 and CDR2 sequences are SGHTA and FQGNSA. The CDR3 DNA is TGTGCCAACAGCTTAGATACGGGGGCCAGACGAGGCTACACCTTC. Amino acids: CANSLDTGARRGYTF.

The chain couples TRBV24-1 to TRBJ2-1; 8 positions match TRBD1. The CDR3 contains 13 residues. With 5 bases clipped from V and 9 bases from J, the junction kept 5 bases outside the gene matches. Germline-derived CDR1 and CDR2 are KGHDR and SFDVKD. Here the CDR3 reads CATSGGTGGEQFF. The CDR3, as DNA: TGTGCCACCAGTGGGGGAACAGGGGGTGAGCAGTTCTTC.

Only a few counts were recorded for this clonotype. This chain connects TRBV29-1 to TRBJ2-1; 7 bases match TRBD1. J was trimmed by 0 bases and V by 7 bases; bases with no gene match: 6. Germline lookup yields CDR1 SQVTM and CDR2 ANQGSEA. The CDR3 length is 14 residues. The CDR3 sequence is CSGYRDSSYNEQFF. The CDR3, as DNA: TGCAGCGGTTACCGGGACAGCTCCTACAATGAGCAGTTCTTC.

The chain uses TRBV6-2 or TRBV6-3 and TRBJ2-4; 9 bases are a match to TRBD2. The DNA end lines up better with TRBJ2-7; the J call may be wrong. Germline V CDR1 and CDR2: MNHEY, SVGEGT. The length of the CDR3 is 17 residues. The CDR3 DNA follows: TGTGCCAGCAGTTACTCCGCTAGCGGGGTGCCGTTTTACGAGCAGTACTTC. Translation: CASSYSASGVPFYEQYF.

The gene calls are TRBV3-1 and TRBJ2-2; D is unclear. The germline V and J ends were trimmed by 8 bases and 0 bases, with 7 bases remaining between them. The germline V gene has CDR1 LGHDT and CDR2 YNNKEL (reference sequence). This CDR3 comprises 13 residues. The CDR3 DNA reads TGTGCCAGCCGACAAGCGAACACCGGGGAGCTGTTTTTT. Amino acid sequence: CASRQANTGELFF. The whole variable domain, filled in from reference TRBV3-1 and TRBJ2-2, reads DTAVSQTPKYLVTQMGNDKSIKCEQNLGHDTMYWYKQDSKKFLKIMFSYNNKELIINETVPNRFSPKSPDKAHLNLHINSLELGDSAVYFCASRQANTGELFFGEGSRLTVL.